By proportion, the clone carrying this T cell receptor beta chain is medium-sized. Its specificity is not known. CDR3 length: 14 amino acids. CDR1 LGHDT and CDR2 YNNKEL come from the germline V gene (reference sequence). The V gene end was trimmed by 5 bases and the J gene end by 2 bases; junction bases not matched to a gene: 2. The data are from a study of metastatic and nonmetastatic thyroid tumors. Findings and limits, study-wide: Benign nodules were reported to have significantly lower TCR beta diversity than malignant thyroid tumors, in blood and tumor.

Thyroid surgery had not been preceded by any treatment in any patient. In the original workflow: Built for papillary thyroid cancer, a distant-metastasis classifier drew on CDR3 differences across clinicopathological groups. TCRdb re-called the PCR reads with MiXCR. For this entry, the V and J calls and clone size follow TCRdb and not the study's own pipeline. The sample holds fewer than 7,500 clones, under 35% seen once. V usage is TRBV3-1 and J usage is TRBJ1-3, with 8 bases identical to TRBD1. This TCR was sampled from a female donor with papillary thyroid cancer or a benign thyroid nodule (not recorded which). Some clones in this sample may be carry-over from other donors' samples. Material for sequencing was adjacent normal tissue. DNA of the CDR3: TGTGCCAGCAGCTTACAGGGGGCTGGAAACACCATATATTTT. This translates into CASSLQGAGNTIYF. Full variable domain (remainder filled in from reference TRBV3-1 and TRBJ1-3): DTAVSQTPKYLVTQMGNDKSIKCEQNLGHDTMYWYKQDSKKFLKIMFSYNNKELIINETVPNRFSPKSPDKAHLNLHINSLELGDSAVYFCASSLQGAGNTIYFGEGSWLTVV.